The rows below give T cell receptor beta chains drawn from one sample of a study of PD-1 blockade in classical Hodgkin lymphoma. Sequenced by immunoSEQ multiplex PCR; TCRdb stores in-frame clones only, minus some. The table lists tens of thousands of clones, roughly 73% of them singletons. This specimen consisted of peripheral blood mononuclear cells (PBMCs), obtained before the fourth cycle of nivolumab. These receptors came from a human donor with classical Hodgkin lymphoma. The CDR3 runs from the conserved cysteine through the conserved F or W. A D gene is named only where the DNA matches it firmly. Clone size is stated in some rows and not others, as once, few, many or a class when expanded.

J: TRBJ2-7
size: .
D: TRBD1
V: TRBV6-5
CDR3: CASSYRDRVGEQYF
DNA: TGTGCCAGCAGTTACCGCGACAGGGTTGGCGAGCAGTACTTC

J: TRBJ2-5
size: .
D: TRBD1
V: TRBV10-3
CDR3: CAISAGQGQETQYF
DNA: TGTGCCATCAGTGCGGGACAGGGACAAGAGACCCAGTACTTC

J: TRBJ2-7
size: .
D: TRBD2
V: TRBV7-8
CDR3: CASSLGPPIAGGSYEQYF
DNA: TGTGCCAGCAGCTTAGGCCCCCCCATAGCGGGGGGTTCCTACGAGCAGTACTTC

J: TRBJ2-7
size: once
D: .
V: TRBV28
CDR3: CASSYGPRDSSYEQYF
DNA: TGTGCCAGCAGTTATGGCCCCCGGGACTCCTCCTACGAGCAGTACTTC

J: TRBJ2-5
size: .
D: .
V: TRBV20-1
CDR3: CSVVVRETQYF
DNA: TGCAGTGTAGTAGTCAGGGAGACCCAGTACTTC

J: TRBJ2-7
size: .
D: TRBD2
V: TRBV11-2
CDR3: CASSRGLAGGYEQYF
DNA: TGTGCCAGCAGCCGGGGACTAGCGGGTGGGTACGAGCAGTACTTC

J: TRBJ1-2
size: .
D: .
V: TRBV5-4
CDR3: CASSSPAGDYGYTF
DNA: TGTGCCAGCAGCTCCCCCGCCGGGGACTATGGCTACACCTTC

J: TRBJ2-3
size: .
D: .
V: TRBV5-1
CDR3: CASSLWGDTQYF
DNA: TGCGCCAGCAGCTTATGGGGGGATACGCAGTATTTT

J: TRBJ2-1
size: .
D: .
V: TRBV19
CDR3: CASSIPDRWGARNNEQFF
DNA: TGTGCCAGTAGTATACCCGATAGGTGGGGGGCCCGGAACAATGAGCAGTTCTTC

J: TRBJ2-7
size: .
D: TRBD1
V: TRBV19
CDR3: CASVDRTSYEQYF
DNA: TGTGCCAGTGTGGACAGGACGAGCTACGAGCAGTACTTC

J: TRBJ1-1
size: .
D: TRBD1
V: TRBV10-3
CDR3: CAISDQRTGSTEAFF
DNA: TGTGCCATCAGTGACCAACGGACAGGGTCGACTGAAGCTTTCTTT

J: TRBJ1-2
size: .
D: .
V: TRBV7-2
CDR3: CASSLRDLDGYTF
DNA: TGTGCCAGCAGCTTGCGCGATCTAGATGGCTACACCTTC

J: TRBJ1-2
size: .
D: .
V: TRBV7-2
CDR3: CASSPGVIYGYTF
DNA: TGTGCCAGCAGCCCAGGGGTGATCTATGGCTACACCTTC

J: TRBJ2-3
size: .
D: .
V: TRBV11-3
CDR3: CASSAFGGTDTQYF
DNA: TGTGCCAGCAGCGCGTTCGGGGGCACAGATACGCAGTATTTT

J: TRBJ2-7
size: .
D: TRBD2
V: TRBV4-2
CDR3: CASSQKRPGLGYDEQYF
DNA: TGTGCCAGCAGCCAAAAACGACCGGGACTAGGGTACGACGAGCAGTACTTC

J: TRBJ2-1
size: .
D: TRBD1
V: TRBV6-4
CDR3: CASSAGQAPYNEQFF
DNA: TGTGCCAGCAGTGCCGGACAGGCCCCCTACAATGAGCAGTTCTTC

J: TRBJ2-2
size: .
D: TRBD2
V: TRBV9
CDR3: CASRDRTSANTGELFF
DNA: TGTGCCAGCAGGGACCGGACTAGCGCGAACACCGGGGAGCTGTTTTTT

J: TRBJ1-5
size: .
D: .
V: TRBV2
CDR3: CASSSSYSNQPQHF
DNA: TGTGCCAGCAGCTCATCCTATAGCAATCAGCCCCAGCATTTT

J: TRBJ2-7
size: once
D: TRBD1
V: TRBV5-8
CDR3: CASSTTGVHEQYF
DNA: TGTGCCAGCAGCACAACAGGGGTCCACGAGCAGTACTTC

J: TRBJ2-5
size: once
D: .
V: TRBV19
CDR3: CASSSRETQYF
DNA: TGTGCCAGTAGTTCGCGAGAGACCCAGTACTTC

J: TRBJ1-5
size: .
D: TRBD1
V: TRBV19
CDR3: CASSIVTGTGGWSNQPQHF
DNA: TGTGCCAGTAGTATAGTGACCGGGACAGGGGGCTGGAGCAATCAGCCCCAGCATTTT

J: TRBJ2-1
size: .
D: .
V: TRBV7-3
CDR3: CASSLTYGSSTYNEQFF
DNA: TGTGCCAGCAGCTTAACTTATGGCAGCTCCACCTACAATGAGCAGTTCTTC

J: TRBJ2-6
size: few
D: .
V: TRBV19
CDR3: CASSMGYSGANVLTF
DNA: TGTGCCAGTAGTATGGGATACTCTGGGGCCAACGTCCTGACTTTC

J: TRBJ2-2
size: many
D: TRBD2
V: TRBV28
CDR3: CAGRTSGSGAGELFF
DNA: TGTGCCGGGAGAACTAGCGGGAGTGGTGCCGGGGAGCTGTTTTTT

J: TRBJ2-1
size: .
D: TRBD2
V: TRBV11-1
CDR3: CASSLGRRLAGGYNEQFF
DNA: TGTGCCAGCAGCTTAGGGAGAAGACTAGCGGGAGGGTACAATGAGCAGTTCTTC

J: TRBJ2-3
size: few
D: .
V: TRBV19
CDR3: CASSIGDTQYF
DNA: TGTGCCAGTAGTATAGGGGATACGCAGTATTTT

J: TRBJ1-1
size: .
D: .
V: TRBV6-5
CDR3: CASSRTGRATEAFF
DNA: TGTGCCAGCAGTCGAACAGGGAGGGCCACTGAAGCTTTCTTT

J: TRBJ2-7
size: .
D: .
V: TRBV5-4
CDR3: CASSLVGGEQYF
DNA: TGTGCCAGCAGCTTGGTGGGGGGCGAGCAGTACTTC

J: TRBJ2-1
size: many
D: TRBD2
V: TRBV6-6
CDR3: CASSLAGGPAYNEQFF
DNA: TGTGCCAGCAGTCTAGCGGGGGGCCCCGCCTACAATGAGCAGTTCTTC

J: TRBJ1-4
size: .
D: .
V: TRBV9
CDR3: CASSGTPDSRPEKLFF
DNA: TGTGCCAGCAGCGGCACACCGGACAGCCGACCTGAAAAACTGTTTTTT

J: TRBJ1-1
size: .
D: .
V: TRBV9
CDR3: CASSLTVNIEAFF
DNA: TGTGCCAGCAGCCTAACAGTAAACATTGAAGCTTTCTTT

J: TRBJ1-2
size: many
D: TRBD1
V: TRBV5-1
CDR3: CARTGFYGYTF
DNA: TGCGCCAGGACAGGGTTCTATGGCTACACCTTC